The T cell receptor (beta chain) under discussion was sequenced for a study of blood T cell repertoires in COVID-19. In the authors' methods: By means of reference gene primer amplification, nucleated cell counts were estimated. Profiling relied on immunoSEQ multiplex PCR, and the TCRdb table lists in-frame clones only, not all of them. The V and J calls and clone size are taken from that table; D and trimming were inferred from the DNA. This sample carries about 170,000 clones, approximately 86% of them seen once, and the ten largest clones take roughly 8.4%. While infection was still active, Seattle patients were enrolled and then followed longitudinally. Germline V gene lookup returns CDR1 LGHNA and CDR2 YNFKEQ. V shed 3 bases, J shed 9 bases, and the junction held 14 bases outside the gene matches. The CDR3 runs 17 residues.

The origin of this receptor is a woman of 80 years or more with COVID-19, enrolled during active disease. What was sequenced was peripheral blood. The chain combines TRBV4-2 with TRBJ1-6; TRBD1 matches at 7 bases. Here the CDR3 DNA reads TGTGCCAGCAGCCACGAATACCGACAGGGTAGTTCTTCACCCCTCCACTTT. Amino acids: CASSHEYRQGSSSPLHF.